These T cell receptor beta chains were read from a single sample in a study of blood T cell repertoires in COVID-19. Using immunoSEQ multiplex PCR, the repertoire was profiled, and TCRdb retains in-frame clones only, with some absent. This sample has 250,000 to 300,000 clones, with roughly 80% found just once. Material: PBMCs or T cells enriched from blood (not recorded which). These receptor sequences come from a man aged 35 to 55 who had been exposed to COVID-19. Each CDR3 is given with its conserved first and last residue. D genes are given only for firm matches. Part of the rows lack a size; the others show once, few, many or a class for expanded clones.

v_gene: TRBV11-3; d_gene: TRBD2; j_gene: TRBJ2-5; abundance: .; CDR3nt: TGTGCCAGCAGCCCCGGGACTAGCGGGCCAGTCCAAGAGACCCAGTACTTC; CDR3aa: CASSPGTSGPVQETQYF
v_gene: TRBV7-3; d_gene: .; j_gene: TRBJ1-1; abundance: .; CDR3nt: TGTGCCAGCAGCCCTCAGGTGGGAGCTGATAGTGGCACTGAAGCTTTCTTT; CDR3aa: CASSPQVGADSGTEAFF
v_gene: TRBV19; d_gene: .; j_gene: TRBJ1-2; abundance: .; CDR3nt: .; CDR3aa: CASSIPLRARGNYGYTF
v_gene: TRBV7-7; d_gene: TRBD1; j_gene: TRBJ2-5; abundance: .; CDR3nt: TGTGCTAGCAGCTTAGTCGGAACAGGGGGTACTCAAGAGACCCAGTACTTC; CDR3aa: CASSLVGTGGTQETQYF
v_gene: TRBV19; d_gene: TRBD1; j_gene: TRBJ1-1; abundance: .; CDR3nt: TGTGCCAGTAAAAGGACAGGGGGCGCACAGGCTTTCTTT; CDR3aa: CASKRTGGAQAFF
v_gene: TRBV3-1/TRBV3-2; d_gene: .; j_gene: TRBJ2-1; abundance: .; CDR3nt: TGTGCCAGCAGCGCGGTGGGCGGGATAGTTGATGAGCAGTTCTTC; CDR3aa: CASSAVGGIVDEQFF
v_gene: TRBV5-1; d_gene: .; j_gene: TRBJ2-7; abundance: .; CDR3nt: TGCGCCAGCAGCCTACGCCCTTCCGTCCACGAGCAGTACTTC; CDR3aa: CASSLRPSVHEQYF
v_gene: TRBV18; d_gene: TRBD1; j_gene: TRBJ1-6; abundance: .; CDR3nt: TGTGCCAGCTCATACAATCAGGGGGATCGCGGGTCACCCCTCCACTTT; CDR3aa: CASSYNQGDRGSPLHF
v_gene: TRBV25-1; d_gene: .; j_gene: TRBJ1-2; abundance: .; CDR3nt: TGTGCCAGCAGTGAATTGGCGGGAGGGTCCTATGGCTACACCTTC; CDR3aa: CASSELAGGSYGYTF
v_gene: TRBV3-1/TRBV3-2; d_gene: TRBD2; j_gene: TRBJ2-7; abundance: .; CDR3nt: TGTGCCAGCAGCCCCAGGACTAGCGGAGGCTACGAGCAGTACTTC; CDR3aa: CASSPRTSGGYEQYF
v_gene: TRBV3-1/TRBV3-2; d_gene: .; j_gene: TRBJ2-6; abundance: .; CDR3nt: TGTGCCAGCAGCCAAGACTTCTCTGGGGCCAACGTCCTGACTTTC; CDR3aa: CASSQDFSGANVLTF
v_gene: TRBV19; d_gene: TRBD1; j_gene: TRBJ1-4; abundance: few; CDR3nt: TGTGCCTCGGGACAGGGTGGTGAAAAACTGTTTTTT; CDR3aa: CASGQGGEKLFF
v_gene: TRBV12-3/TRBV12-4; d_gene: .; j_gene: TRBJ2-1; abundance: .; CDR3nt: TGTGCCAGCACCCCGAGGGGAGGTGAGCAGTTCTTC; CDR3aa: CASTPRGGEQFF
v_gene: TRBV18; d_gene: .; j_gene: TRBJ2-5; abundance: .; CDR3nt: TGTGCCAGCTCACCTCAGGGAAGGGGTAACCAAGAGACCCAGTACTTC; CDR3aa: CASSPQGRGNQETQYF
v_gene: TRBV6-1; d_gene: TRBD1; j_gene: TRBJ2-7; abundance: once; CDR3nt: TGTGCCAGCAGTGAAGCAGCCGGGACAGGGGTACAGCAGTACTTC; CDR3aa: CASSEAAGTGVQQYF
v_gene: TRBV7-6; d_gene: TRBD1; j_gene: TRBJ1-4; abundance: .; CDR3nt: TGTGCCAGCGCCCCGGGACAGTGGGAAAAACTGTTTTTT; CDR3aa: CASAPGQWEKLFF
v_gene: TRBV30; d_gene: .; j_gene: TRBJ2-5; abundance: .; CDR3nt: TGTGCCTGGAGTGTACTAGGGATTGGACAAGAGACCCAGTACTTC; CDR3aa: CAWSVLGIGQETQYF
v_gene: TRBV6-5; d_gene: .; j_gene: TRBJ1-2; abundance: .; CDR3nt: TGTGCCAGCAGTCCTGGGGTGGGGGCGCTCTATGGCTACACCTTC; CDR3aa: CASSPGVGALYGYTF
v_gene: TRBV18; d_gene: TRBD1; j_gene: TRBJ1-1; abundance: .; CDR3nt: TGTGCCAGCTCACCAACAGGGGACACTGAAGCTTTCTTT; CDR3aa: CASSPTGDTEAFF
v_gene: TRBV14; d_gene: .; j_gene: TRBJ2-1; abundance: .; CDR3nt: TGTGCCAGCAGCCTTTGGCTTGAGCAGTTCTTC; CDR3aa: CASSLWLEQFF
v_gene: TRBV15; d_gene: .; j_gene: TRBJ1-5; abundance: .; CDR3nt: TGTGCCACCAGCAGCGTGTATAGCAATCAGCCCCAGCATTTT; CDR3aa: CATSSVYSNQPQHF
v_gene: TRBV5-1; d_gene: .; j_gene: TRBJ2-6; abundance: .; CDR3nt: TGCGCCAGCAGCACCTCTATCTCTGGGGCCAACGTCCTGACTTTC; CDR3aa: CASSTSISGANVLTF
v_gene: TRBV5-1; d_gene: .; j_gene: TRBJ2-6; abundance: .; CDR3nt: TGCGCCAGCAGCTCCGGTGGGGCCAACGTCCTGACTTTC; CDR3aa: CASSSGGANVLTF
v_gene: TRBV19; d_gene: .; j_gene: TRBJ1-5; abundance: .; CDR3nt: TGTGCCAGTAGTGAGACACAGGGCTATGAGCCCCAGCATTTT; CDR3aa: CASSETQGYEPQHF
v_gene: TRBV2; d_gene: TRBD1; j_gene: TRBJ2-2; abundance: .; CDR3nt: TGTGCCAGCATAGTCGACAGGGGGGGCACCGGGGAGCTGTTTTTT; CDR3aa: CASIVDRGGTGELFF